The rows below give T cell receptor beta chains drawn from one sample of a study of blood T cells in healthy people across ages. One entry per CDR3 protein results from TCRdb running MiXCR on the 5' RACE reads. Here the sample spans under 800,000 distinct CDR3 sequences, roughly 43% being singletons. The sequenced material came from blood. These receptors were obtained from a woman aged 55-69 years in good health. CDR3s include the opening cysteine and the closing phenylalanine or tryptophan. A D gene is named only where the DNA matches it firmly. The size of a clone is reported for some rows only, either as once, few or many, or as a class for expanded clones.

J	size	V	length	D	CDR3	DNA
TRBJ1-3	-	TRBV9	15	-	CASSAGAGAGNTIYF	TGTGCCAGCAGCGCGGGTGCAGGAGCTGGAAACACCATATATTTT
TRBJ2-2	-	TRBV6-5	14	-	CATRVGDNTGELFF	TGTGCCACCAGAGTGGGGGACAACACCGGGGAGCTGTTTTTT
TRBJ2-1	-	TRBV6-6	11	-	CASSLEGKQFF	TGTGCCAGCAGTTTGGAGGGAAAGCAGTTCTTC
TRBJ1-5	-	TRBV24-1	12	TRBD1	CATGQVNQPQHF	TGTGCCACCGGACAGGTCAATCAGCCCCAGCATTTT
TRBJ2-5	-	TRBV10-1	12	-	CASSSDDETQYF	TGCGCCAGCAGCTCGGACGACGAGACCCAGTACTTC
TRBJ2-5	-	TRBV10-3	16	-	CAISESNRQRGGTQYF	TGTGCCATCAGTGAGTCGAATCGACAGAGGGGGGGGACCCAGTACTTC
TRBJ2-3	-	TRBV28	19	-	CASSHTGCQFVLRTDTQYF	TGTGCCAGCAGCCACACCGGTTGCCAATTCGTACTCCGCACAGATACGCAGTATTTT
TRBJ2-3	-	TRBV5-1	14	TRBD1	CASSLRDRTDTQYF	TGCGCCAGCAGCCTCCGGGACAGGACAGATACGCAGTATTTT
TRBJ2-5	few	TRBV5-1	15	TRBD1	CASRNRGQPSETQYF	TGCGCCAGCAGGAACCGGGGACAGCCCTCGGAGACCCAGTACTTC
TRBJ2-1	once	TRBV6-5	11	-	CASSRLEEQFF	TGTGCCAGCAGTCGTCTGGAAGAGCAGTTCTTC
TRBJ2-3	-	TRBV18	15	-	CASSPGTQGSDTQYF	TGTGCCAGCTCACCAGGCACCCAAGGTTCAGATACGCAGTATTTT
TRBJ2-7	once	TRBV25-1	12	-	CASSDGGVEQYF	TGTGCCAGCAGCGACGGAGGGGTCGAGCAGTACTTC
TRBJ1-4	-	TRBV5-1	15	TRBD1	CASSLETGANEKLFF	TGTGCCAGCAGCTTGGAGACAGGGGCTAATGAAAAACTGTTTTTT
TRBJ2-3	-	TRBV7-2	16	-	CASSEGTSTSTDTQYF	TGTGCCAGCAGCGAGGGGACATCCACTAGCACAGATACGCAGTATTTT
TRBJ2-3	-	TRBV20-1	15	-	CSARQGNVGTDTQYF	TGCAGTGCTAGGCAGGGGAACGTTGGCACAGATACGCAGTATTTT
TRBJ2-7	few	TRBV4-2	18	TRBD2	CASGQELFILAGAYGQYF	TGTGCCAGCGGCCAAGAATTATTCATACTAGCGGGAGCCTACGGGCAGTACTTC
TRBJ1-6	-	TRBV14	17	TRBD1	CASSRGTAHRVDSPLHF	TGTGCCAGCAGCCGCGGGACAGCCCACCGTGTTGACTCACCCCTCCACTTT
TRBJ1-2	-	TRBV4-2	16	-	CASSQERDPARAGYTF	TGTGCCAGCAGCCAAGAAAGGGACCCCGCGAGGGCTGGCTACACCTTC
TRBJ2-3	-	TRBV9	14	-	CASSRAGAVDTQYF	TGTGCCAGCAGCCGGGCGGGGGCGGTAGATACGCAGTATTTT
TRBJ2-7	-	TRBV18	14	TRBD1	CASSTGTGHSEQYF	TGTGCCAGCTCCACCGGGACAGGGCATAGCGAGCAGTACTTC
TRBJ2-3	-	TRBV24-1	17	TRBD2	CATSDPGLFGNTDTQYF	TGTGCCACCAGTGACCCGGGACTATTCGGCAACACAGATACGCAGTATTTT
TRBJ2-1	-	TRBV6-4	19	-	CASSDSRGTATPSYNEQFF	TGTGCCAGCAGTGACTCGAGGGGAACAGCTACCCCCTCCTACAATGAGCAGTTCTTC
TRBJ2-1	few	TRBV7-9	16	TRBD2	CASSQAGGGGFNEQFF	TGTGCCAGCAGCCAAGCGGGAGGCGGTGGTTTTAATGAGCAGTTCTTC
TRBJ2-5	-	TRBV6-5	13	-	CASRGISRDEQYF	TGTGCCAGCAGGGGGATTTCGCGGGATGAGCAGTACTTC
TRBJ2-3	-	TRBV15	16	TRBD1	CATSRDWTGTTDTQYF	TGTGCCACCAGCAGAGATTGGACAGGTACAACAGATACGCAGTATTTT
TRBJ2-5	many	TRBV7-2	16	TRBD2	CASSLMSGGTQETQYF	TGTGCCAGCAGCTTGATGAGCGGGGGGACCCAAGAGACCCAGTACTTC
TRBJ1-1	few	TRBV27	16	TRBD1	CASSSGQSLMNTEAFF	TGTGCCAGCAGTTCGGGACAGAGTCTTATGAACACTGAAGCTTTCTTT
TRBJ2-2	-	TRBV12-3/TRBV12-4	14	-	CASRGPANTGELFF	TGTGCCAGCAGAGGACCGGCGAACACCGGGGAGCTGTTTTTT
TRBJ2-1	few	TRBV12-3/TRBV12-4	15	TRBD2	CASSTQSGRAGEQFF	TGTGCCAGCAGTACCCAAAGCGGGAGGGCCGGTGAGCAGTTCTTC
TRBJ2-7	few	TRBV7-9	14	-	CASSRTWSSYEQYF	TGTGCCAGCAGCAGGACTTGGAGCTCCTACGAGCAGTACTTC
TRBJ2-1	-	TRBV7-2	15	-	CASSPDWGAVYEQFF	TGTGCCAGCAGCCCCGACTGGGGGGCGGTGTATGAGCAGTTCTTC
TRBJ1-2	few	TRBV4-2	20	TRBD1	CASSQNSGTGILGVNYGYTF	TGTGCCAGCAGCCAGAATTCCGGGACAGGGATTTTAGGTGTTAACTATGGCTACACCTTC
TRBJ2-3	once	TRBV20-1	15	TRBD2	CSAHPSGGARDTQYF	TGCAGTGCTCACCCTAGCGGGGGGGCAAGAGATACGCAGTATTTT
TRBJ2-1	-	TRBV20-1	15	TRBD2	CSAREGTGGGYEQFF	TGCAGTGCTAGAGAAGGGACTGGCGGGGGGTATGAGCAGTTCTTC
TRBJ2-7	many	TRBV11-2	14	TRBD1	CASSSRTGTYEQYF	TGTGCCAGCAGCTCCCGGACAGGGACCTACGAGCAGTACTTC
TRBJ1-5	-	TRBV12-3/TRBV12-4	14	-	CASSSSGTWQPQHF	TGTGCCAGCAGTTCCTCAGGTACTTGGCAGCCCCAGCATTTT
TRBJ2-1	-	TRBV20-1	14	-	CSALEPKGYNEQFF	TGCAGTGCCCTCGAACCTAAAGGCTACAATGAGCAGTTCTTC
TRBJ2-7	-	TRBV2	15	TRBD1	CASGGDRVIGNEQYF	TGTGCCAGCGGCGGAGACAGGGTTATTGGGAATGAGCAGTACTTC
TRBJ2-5	-	TRBV28	16	TRBD2	CASSLLGGSTLNEQYF	TGTGCCAGCAGTTTATTGGGCGGGAGTACGCTAAATGAGCAGTACTTC
TRBJ2-6	-	TRBV20-1	14	-	CSAAPVSGANVLTF	TGCAGTGCTGCCCCTGTCTCTGGGGCCAACGTCCTGACTTTC
TRBJ1-1	many	TRBV4-3	16	TRBD1	CASSPTTGALNTEAFF	TGCGCCAGCAGCCCAACGACAGGGGCCCTGAACACTGAAGCTTTCTTT
TRBJ1-4	-	TRBV20-1	12	-	CSCGRKNEKLFF	TGCAGTTGCGGCAGGAAAAATGAAAAACTGTTTTTT
TRBJ2-3	many	TRBV3-1	12	-	CASSRETDTQYF	TGTGCCAGCAGCCGAGAGACAGATACGCAGTATTTT
TRBJ1-2	-	TRBV4-1	15	-	CASSQVGGRKYGYTF	TGCGCCAGCAGCCAAGTCGGAGGGCGAAAGTATGGCTACACCTTC
TRBJ2-1	few	TRBV6-2/TRBV6-3	15	TRBD2	CASSYLAGGLNEQFF	TGTGCCAGCAGTTACCTAGCGGGGGGGCTCAATGAGCAGTTCTTC
TRBJ2-3	few	TRBV20-1	15	-	CSARDRWGGADTQYF	TGCAGTGCTAGAGATCGTTGGGGGGGCGCAGATACGCAGTATTTT
TRBJ2-4	few	TRBV7-9	14	TRBD1	CASSPTGVTNIQYF	TGTGCCAGCAGCCCTACAGGGGTCACCAACATTCAGTACTTC
TRBJ2-7	-	TRBV23-1	17	-	CASSQVKGQESSYEQYF	TGCGCCAGCAGTCAGGTCAAAGGACAAGAGAGCTCCTACGAGCAGTACTTC
TRBJ2-5	-	TRBV14	14	-	CASSQGRDSSTQYF	TGTGCCAGCAGCCAAGGGCGGGACAGTTCGACCCAGTACTTC
TRBJ2-7	-	TRBV29-1	13	-	CSVEVGQIREQYF	TGCAGCGTTGAGGTAGGACAGATTCGCGAGCAGTACTTC
TRBJ1-1	-	TRBV6-6	14	-	CASSYTGLNTEAFF	TGTGCCAGCAGTTACACCGGTTTGAACACTGAAGCTTTCTTT
TRBJ2-7	-	TRBV5-1	14	TRBD1	CASSLGQGNDEQYF	TGCGCCAGCAGCTTGGGACAGGGTAATGATGAGCAGTACTTC
TRBJ1-1	-	TRBV10-2	15	-	CASSFSRGQDTEAFF	TGCGCCAGCAGCTTTTCTAGGGGCCAGGACACTGAAGCTTTCTTT